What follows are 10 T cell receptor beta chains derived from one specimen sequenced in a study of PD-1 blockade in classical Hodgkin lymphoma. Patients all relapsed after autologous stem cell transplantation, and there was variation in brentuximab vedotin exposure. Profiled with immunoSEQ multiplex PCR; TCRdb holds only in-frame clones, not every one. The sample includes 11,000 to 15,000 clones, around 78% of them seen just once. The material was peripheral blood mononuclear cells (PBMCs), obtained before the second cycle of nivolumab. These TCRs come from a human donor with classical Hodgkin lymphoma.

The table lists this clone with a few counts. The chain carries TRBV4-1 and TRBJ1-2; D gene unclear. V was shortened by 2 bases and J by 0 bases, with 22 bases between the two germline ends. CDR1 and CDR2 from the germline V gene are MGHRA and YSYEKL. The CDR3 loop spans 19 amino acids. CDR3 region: CASSQSPAGRIETNYGYTF. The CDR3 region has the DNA TGCGCCAGCAGCCAATCCCCGGCCGGCCGTATAGAAACTAACTATGGCTACACCTTC.

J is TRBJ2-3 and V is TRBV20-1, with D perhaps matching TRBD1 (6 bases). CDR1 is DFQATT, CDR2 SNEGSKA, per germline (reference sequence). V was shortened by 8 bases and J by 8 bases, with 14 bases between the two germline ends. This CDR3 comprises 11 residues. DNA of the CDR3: TGCAGTCTAGCAGGGGAGTCTACGCAGTATTTT. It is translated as CSLAGESTQYF.

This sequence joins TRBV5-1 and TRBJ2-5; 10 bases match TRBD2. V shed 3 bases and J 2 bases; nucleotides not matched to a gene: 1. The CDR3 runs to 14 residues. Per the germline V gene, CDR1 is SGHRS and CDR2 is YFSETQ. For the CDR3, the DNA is TGCGCCAGCAGCTGGACTAGCGGACAAGAGACCCAGTACTTC. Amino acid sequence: CASSWTSGQETQYF.

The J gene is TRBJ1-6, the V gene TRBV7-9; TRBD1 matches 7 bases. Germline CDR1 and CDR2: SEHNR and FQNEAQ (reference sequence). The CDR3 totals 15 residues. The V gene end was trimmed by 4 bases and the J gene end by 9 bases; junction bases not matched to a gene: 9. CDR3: CASSSPPGGISPLHF. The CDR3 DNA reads TGTGCCAGCAGCTCCCCCCCAGGGGGTATTTCACCCCTCCACTTT.

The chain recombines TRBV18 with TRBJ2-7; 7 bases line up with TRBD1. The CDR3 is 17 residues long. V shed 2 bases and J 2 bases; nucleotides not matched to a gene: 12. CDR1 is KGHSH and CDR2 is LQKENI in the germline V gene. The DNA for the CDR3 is TGTGCCAGCTCACCAACGCTATTTTCGGGACAGCCCTACGAGCAGTACTTC. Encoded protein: CASSPTLFSGQPYEQYF.

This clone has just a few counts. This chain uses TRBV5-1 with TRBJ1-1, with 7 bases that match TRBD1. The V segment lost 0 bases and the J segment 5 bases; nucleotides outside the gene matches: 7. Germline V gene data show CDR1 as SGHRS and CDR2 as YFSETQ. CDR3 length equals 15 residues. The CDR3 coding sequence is TGCGCCAGCAGCTTGGTAACAGGGGTAGGGACTGAAGCTTTCTTT. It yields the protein CASSLVTGVGTEAFF.

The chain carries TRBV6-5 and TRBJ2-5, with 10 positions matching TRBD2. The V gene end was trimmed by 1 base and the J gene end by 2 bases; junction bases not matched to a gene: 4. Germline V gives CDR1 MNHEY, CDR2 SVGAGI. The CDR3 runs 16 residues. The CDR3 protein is CASSYLASGGQETQYF. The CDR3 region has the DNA TGTGCCAGCAGTTACTTGGCTAGCGGGGGTCAAGAGACCCAGTACTTC.

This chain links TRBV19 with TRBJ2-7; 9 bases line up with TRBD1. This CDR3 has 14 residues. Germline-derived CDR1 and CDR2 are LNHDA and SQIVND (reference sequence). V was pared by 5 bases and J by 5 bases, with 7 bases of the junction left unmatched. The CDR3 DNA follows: TGTGCCAGTAGTTTCGGGACAGGGAGCAACGAGCAGTACTTC. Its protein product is CASSFGTGSNEQYF.

The CDR3 DNA sequence: TGTGCCAGCAGCTTGGCGGAGCAGTACACAGATACGCAGTATTTT. It encodes CASSLAEQYTDTQYF. This rearrangement joins TRBV5-6 to TRBJ2-3; no clear D gene. Germline CDR1 SGHDT, CDR2 YYEEEE. V shed 0 bases and J shed 2 bases, with 10 bases lying between them. The CDR3 is 15 amino acids. Filled out from reference TRBV5-6 and TRBJ2-3, the complete variable domain reads DAGVTQSPTHLIKTRGQQVTLRCSPKSGHDTVSWYQQALGQGPQFIFQYYEEEERQRGNFPDRFSGHQFPNYSSELNVNALLLGDSALYLCASSLAEQYTDTQYFGPGTRLTVL.

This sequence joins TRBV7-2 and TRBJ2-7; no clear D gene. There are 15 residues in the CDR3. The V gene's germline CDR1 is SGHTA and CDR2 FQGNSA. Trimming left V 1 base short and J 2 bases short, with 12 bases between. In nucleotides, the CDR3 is TGTGCCAGCAGCTTAGGAGTCAGCGAGGCCTACGAGCAGTACTTC. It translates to CASSLGVSEAYEQYF.